Many counts were recorded for the clone carrying this TCR beta chain. Its antigen is as yet unknown. This sample is part of a study of T-cell reconstitution after alpha-beta-depleted transplantation in children. Study outcomes and limitations: T-cell numbers and diversity, one year after transplant, stemmed largely from T cells that were newly produced. It was surviving recipient T cells and thymic progenitors that gave some patients high TCRbeta diversity at day 60. Reportedly, roughly two months post-transplant, alpha-beta T cells arose from several hundred expanded graft clones.

The V gene lost 2 bases and the J gene lost 0 bases, with 15 bases spanning the gap. Germline values: CDR1 SGHRS, CDR2 YFSETQ. CDR3 length equals 17 residues. Unique molecular identifiers were used to barcode this TCRbeta library. Each CDR3 protein gets one entry after TCRdb re-called the PCR reads with MiXCR. The data contain 200,000 to 250,000 distinct CDR3 sequences, around 7.8% of them seen just once; the ten biggest clones take up 5% to 7%. The genes are TRBV5-1 and TRBJ2-1; D call uncertain. This receptor was identified in a male patient under 18 who had a stem cell transplant for acute lymphoblastic leukemia, so the T cells may come from the graft donor. This sample comprised PBMCs, mostly from graft donor cells, obtained 180 days after TCRalphabeta/CD19-depleted stem cell transplant. Written as DNA, the CDR3 is TGCGCCAGCAGCTTATGGCTGACCGATGACTCCTACAATGAGCAGTTCTTC. This translates into CASSLWLTDDSYNEQFF.